Here is one T cell receptor beta chain with its context. Its antigen is as yet unknown. This record belongs to a study of T cells in localized non-small cell lung cancer. Sequenced by immunoSEQ multiplex PCR; TCRdb stores in-frame clones only, minus some. The sample holds under 10,000 clones, about 93% seen once. General study results and limits: A higher density of T cells in blood coincided with extended overall survival. Without multi-region sequencing, intratumor heterogeneity could not be excluded. Uninvolved adjacent lung had more T cell clonality than any other tissue, topping tumor.

CDR3 size: 13 residues. The source of this sequence is a woman between 35 and 75 years old with stage I lung adenocarcinoma. This specimen consisted of peripheral blood, obtained before any cancer treatment. The rearrangement joins TRBV21-1 to TRBJ2-2; the table names TRBD1, a call not compared with the DNA. TRBV21-1 corresponds to a pseudogene. The CDR3 nucleotides are TGTGCCAGCAGCCCCGAGGGGGCCGGGGAGCTGTTTTTT. It translates to CASSPEGAGELFF.